This T cell receptor beta chain originates from a study of blood T cell repertoires in COVID-19. In the authors' methods: Amplified reference gene primers provided the basis for estimating nucleated cell counts. TCRdb keeps only in-frame clones here, not all; method: immunoSEQ multiplex PCR. That table supplies the V and J calls and clone size; D and trimming were determined from the DNA. The sample contains 200,000 to 250,000 clones, around four fifths of which appear only once. CDR1 and CDR2 from the germline V gene are SGDLS and YYNGEE. V lost 0 bases and J 5 bases, leaving 8 bases between the germline ends. The CDR3 is 14 residues long.

The rearrangement uses TRBV9 and TRBJ2-2; D is possibly TRBD1 (5 bases). This TCR derives from a man aged 30-40 years with active or convalescent COVID-19. Sequenced: peripheral blood. CDR3 DNA: TGTGCCAGCAGCGTAGCTAGGGGAACCGGGGAGCTGTTTTTT. This translates into CASSVARGTGELFF.